This entry features one T cell receptor beta chain sequence. These data are taken from a study of CD4 and CD8 cells across lung adenocarcinoma regions. TCRdb called the PCR reads again in MiXCR, with one record for every CDR3 protein. The repertoire holds under 12,000 distinct CDR3 sequences, with approximately 50% as singletons. V lost 6 bases to trimming and J lost 3 bases, with 19 bases between them. The CDR3 is made up of 16 amino acids. Germline assignment: CDR1 MNHNS and CDR2 SASEGT. The receptor comes from a male donor with lung adenocarcinoma. The CD4 and CD8 labels of this study may be unreliable. J is TRBJ2-3 and V is TRBV6-1; no definite D call. The sample comprised CD8+ T cells from the margin of a lung tumor. CDR3 bases: TGTGCCAGCAGGGAACTCCAGGCTGTGAGGACAGATACGCAGTATTTT. Translating it yields CASRELQAVRTDTQYF.